This entry lists 6 T cell receptor beta chains sequenced from one sample in a study of radiotherapy plus CTLA-4 blockade in lung cancer. Here immunoSEQ multiplex PCR was the method, and the copy in TCRdb shows in-frame clones only, minus some. The sample consists of some 60,000 clones, 65% to 80% of them appearing once. This specimen consisted of peripheral blood, obtained from a patient treated with radiotherapy plus ipilimumab. The receptors were sampled from a human donor with non-small cell lung cancer who had a complete response to radiotherapy plus ipilimumab.

This chain uses TRBV30 with TRBJ1-2; 9 bases agree with TRBD1. Germline assignment: CDR1 GTSNPN and CDR2 SVGIG (reference sequence). The J segment lost 5 bases and the V segment lost 2 bases, leaving 9 bases of the junction unmatched. This CDR3 is built from 15 residues. CDR3 protein: CAWSTTGTGLYGYTF. As DNA, the CDR3 is TGTGCCTGGAGTACGACCGGGACAGGGCTTTATGGCTACACCTTC.

The chain combines TRBV19 with TRBJ1-2; D is unresolved. CDR3 length equals 15 residues. Germline V lookup: CDR1 LNHDA, CDR2 SQIVND (reference sequence). Trimming took off 2 bases at V and 4 bases at J, with 14 bases between the two ends. The CDR3 sequence: CASSIQAAALYGYTF. For the CDR3, the DNA is TGTGCCAGTAGTATACAAGCGGCAGCCCTCTATGGCTACACCTTC.

This clone came up a few times. This chain joins TRBV28 and TRBJ1-5; D may be TRBD1 (5 bases). This CDR3 has 13 amino acids. Germline loops: CDR1 MDHEN, CDR2 SYDVKM. V lost 6 bases, J lost 7 bases, and 13 bases lay in between. The CDR3 bases are TGTGCCAGCAGATCTGGGGGGGAACAGCCCCAGCATTTT. This sequence encodes CASRSGGEQPQHF.

V gene TRBV9 combines with J gene TRBJ1-4; the D is unclear. The CDR3 has 14 amino acids. V lost 0 bases, J lost 5 bases, and 8 bases lay in between. CDR1 and CDR2 from the germline V gene are SGDLS and YYNGEE. CDR3 bases: TGTGCCAGCAGCGTAGAAGCGGGAAATGAAAAACTGTTTTTT. Its translation is CASSVEAGNEKLFF.

The chain carries TRBV27 and TRBJ1-2; D perhaps matches TRBD1 (5 bases). The ends were cut back, 2 bases at V and 6 bases at J, with 10 bases in the middle. The germline gives CDR1 MNHEY, CDR2 SMNVEV (reference sequence). CDR3 length: 13 amino acids. In DNA, the CDR3 is TGTGCCAGCAGTTTAACGGGGGTAGATGGCTACACCTTC. Its protein is CASSLTGVDGYTF.

This clone was found a few times. The DNA of the CDR3 is TGTGCCAGCAGCACCTCACCGGGGAACACTGAAGCTTTCTTT. This sequence encodes CASSTSPGNTEAFF. The rearrangement links TRBV6-4 to TRBJ1-1; D ambiguous. V gave up 6 bases and J gave up 1 base, with 12 bases separating them. The CDR3 is made up of 14 amino acids. Germline lookup yields CDR1 MRHNA and CDR2 SNTAGT.